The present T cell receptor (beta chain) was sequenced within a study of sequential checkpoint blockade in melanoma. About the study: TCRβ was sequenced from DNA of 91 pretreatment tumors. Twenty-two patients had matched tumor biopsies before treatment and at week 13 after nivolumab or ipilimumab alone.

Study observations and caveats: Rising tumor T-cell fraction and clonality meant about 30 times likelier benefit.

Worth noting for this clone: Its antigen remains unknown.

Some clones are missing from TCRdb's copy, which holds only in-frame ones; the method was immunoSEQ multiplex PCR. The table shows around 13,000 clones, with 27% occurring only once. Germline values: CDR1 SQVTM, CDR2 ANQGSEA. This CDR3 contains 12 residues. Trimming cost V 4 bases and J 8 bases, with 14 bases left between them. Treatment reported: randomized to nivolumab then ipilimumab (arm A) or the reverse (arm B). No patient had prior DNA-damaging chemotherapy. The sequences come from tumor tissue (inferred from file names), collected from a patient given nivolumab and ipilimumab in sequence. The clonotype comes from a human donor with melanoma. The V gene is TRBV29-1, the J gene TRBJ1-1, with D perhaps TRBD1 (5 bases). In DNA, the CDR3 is TGCAGCGTTGGGGGGGGTAGGGCAGAAGCTTTCTTT. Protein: CSVGGGRAEAFF.